This T cell receptor (beta chain) was sequenced during a study of blood T cell repertoires in COVID-19. CDR3 length equals 14 residues. Losses at the gene ends were 4 bases for V and 3 bases for J; bases not matched to a gene: 3. CDR1 is KGHDR and CDR2 is SFDVKD in the germline V gene. Produced via immunoSEQ multiplex PCR; TCRdb's table is partial and in-frame only. The sample has 200,000 to 250,000 clones, 81% seen once; the top ten hold roughly 8%. With regard to this clone: Other DNA sequences from this sample encode an identical CDR3 as well.

This TCR was recovered from a woman aged 80 or over with COVID-19, enrolled during active disease. This rearrangement joins TRBV24-1 to TRBJ1-2, with TRBD1 matching over 8 bases. The sample comprised peripheral blood. The CDR3 region has the DNA TGTGCCACCAGTGACCCGACAGGGGACTATGGCTACACCTTC. The encoded protein is CATSDPTGDYGYTF.